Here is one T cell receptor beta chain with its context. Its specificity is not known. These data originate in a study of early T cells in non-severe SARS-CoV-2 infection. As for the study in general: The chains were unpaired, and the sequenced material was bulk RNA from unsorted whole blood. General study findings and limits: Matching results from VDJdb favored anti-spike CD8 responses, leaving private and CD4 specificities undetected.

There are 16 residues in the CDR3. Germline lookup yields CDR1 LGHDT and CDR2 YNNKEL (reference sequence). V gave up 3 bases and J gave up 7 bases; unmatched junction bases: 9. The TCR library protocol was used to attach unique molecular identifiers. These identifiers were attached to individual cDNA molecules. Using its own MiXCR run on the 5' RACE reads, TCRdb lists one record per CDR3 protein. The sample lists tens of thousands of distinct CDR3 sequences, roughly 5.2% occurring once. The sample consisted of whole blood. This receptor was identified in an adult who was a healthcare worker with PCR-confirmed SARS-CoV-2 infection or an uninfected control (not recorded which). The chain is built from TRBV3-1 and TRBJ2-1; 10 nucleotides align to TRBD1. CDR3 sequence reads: CASSQTGTGAQNEQFF. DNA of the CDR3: TGTGCCAGCAGCCAGACCGGGACAGGGGCGCAAAATGAGCAGTTCTTC.